Below, 3 T cell receptor beta chains from the same sample are listed, as sequenced in a study of CD8 T cells in Susac syndrome. After extraction with the RNeasy kit, about 0.45 to 1 ug of the RNA was reverse transcribed using random hexamers. TCRdb reprocessed the immunoSEQ multiplex PCR reads via MiXCR and lists one record per CDR3 protein. Here the sample spans 160,000 or so distinct CDR3 sequences, 90% to 95% being singletons. The source material was CD4+ T cells from PBMCs. The receptor source for this set is a human donor in good health.

V usage is TRBV7-9 and J usage is TRBJ1-6; D remains unclear. Trimming removed 1 base from V and 11 bases from J, with 6 bases in between. The CDR3 is made up of 12 amino acids. CDR1 is SEHNR and CDR2 is FQNEAQ in the germline V gene (reference sequence). The CDR3 spells CASSLVVTPLHF. Written as DNA, the CDR3 is TGTGCCAGCAGCTTAGTGGTGACACCCCTCCACTTT.

V is TRBV30 and J is TRBJ2-7; D gene uncertain. There are 14 residues in the CDR3. From germline, CDR1 is GTSNPN and CDR2 SVGIG (reference sequence). V was trimmed by 3 bases and J by 0 bases, leaving 12 bases between them. CDR3 DNA: TGTGCCTGGAGACTACACGCGGACTCCTACGAGCAGTACTTC. Encoded protein: CAWRLHADSYEQYF.

The chain links TRBV7-9 to TRBJ1-6; 8 bases fit TRBD1. The V segment lost 6 bases and the J segment 8 bases; nucleotides outside the gene matches: 3. This CDR3 contains 13 residues. The germline CDR1 and CDR2 sequences are SEHNR and FQNEAQ (reference sequence). The DNA of the CDR3 is TGTGCCAGCAGGGACAGGGACGATTCACCCCTCCACTTT. It translates to CASRDRDDSPLHF.